Listed below are T cell receptor beta chains from one sample, sequenced in a study of blood T cells in healthy people across ages. TCRdb analysed the 5' RACE reads with MiXCR anew, one entry per CDR3 protein. The sample shows about 900,000 distinct CDR3 sequences, approximately 59% of them seen only once. Material: blood. The receptors stem from a man younger than 45 in good health. Each CDR3 is given with its conserved first and last residue. Each record gives: V gene, J gene, CDR3 protein.

>TRBV5-1|TRBJ1-6
CASSPAREVAPLHF
>TRBV20-1|TRBJ2-7
CSASKSGTAPYEQYF
>TRBV4-3|TRBJ2-6
CASSQGGGGANVLTF
>TRBV7-9|TRBJ2-3
CASSLVAGTDTQYF
>TRBV7-2|TRBJ2-6
CASSFDFGANVLTF
>TRBV28|TRBJ2-3
CASSFHLAGAGDTQYF
>TRBV7-9|TRBJ1-2
CASSLPGQGNYGYTF
>TRBV6-5|TRBJ2-4
CASSYGGDAKNIQYF
>TRBV21-1|TRBJ2-3
CASSKGKTDTQYF
>TRBV12-3/TRBV12-4|TRBJ2-6
CAYSGGGSGANVLTF
>TRBV29-1|NA
CSARLGQYEQYF
>TRBV7-2|NA
CASSLDRVSYEQYF
>TRBV9|TRBJ2-7
CASSVGQALSYEQYF
>TRBV7-8|NA
CASSLGSSGGEQYF
>TRBV12-3/TRBV12-4|TRBJ2-5
CASRNIGTQGETQYF
>TRBV6-4|TRBJ2-2
CASSDSETGELFF
>TRBV4-2|TRBJ1-6
CASSQEHSPLHF
>TRBV2|TRBJ2-7
CASSSTGTGSSYEQYF
>TRBV7-2|TRBJ2-1
CASSLNGYDEQFF
>TRBV4-3|TRBJ2-7
CASSQDRDGYEQYF
>TRBV12-3/TRBV12-4|TRBJ2-2
CASYRVGDGELFF
>TRBV10-3|TRBJ1-1
CAISESLGNTEAFF
>TRBV20-1|TRBJ2-1
CSARGGQGYNEQFF
>TRBV30|NA
CAWSPGSEQYF
>TRBV20-1|TRBJ2-3
CSAQRPGGGDTQYF
>TRBV20-1|TRBJ1-2
CSATRQLWGYTF
>TRBV6-1|TRBJ2-3
CASSEDPTPTGKADTQYF
>TRBV24-1|TRBJ2-2
CATAKQGAGELFF
>TRBV6-4|TRBJ1-6
CASSFQVDPNSPLHF
>TRBV28|TRBJ2-7
CASSLRGGTEQYF